The rows below give T cell receptor beta chains drawn from one sample of a study of tumor-infiltrating lymphocytes in localized non-small cell lung cancer. Method: immunoSEQ multiplex PCR; TCRdb's copy keeps in-frame clones and lacks some. The repertoire holds about 29,000 clones, 80% to 90% seen once, with roughly 2% in the top ten. The specimen sequenced was lung tumor tissue. The origin of the receptors is a human donor with non-small cell lung cancer. CDR3s include the opening cysteine and the closing phenylalanine or tryptophan. Each record gives: clone size, D gene, J gene, V gene, CDR3 protein, CDR3 DNA. D genes are given only for firm matches. The size of a clone is reported for some rows only, either as once, few or many, or as a class for expanded clones.

.,TRBD1,TRBJ1-1,TRBV6-6,CASSSEDREAFF,TGTGCCAGCAGTTCTGAGGACAGGGAAGCTTTCTTT
.,.,TRBJ2-7,TRBV5-8,CASSLAGTYAEQYF,TGTGCCAGCAGCTTGGCAGGTACCTACGCAGAGCAGTACTTC
.,.,TRBJ2-7,TRBV7-2,CASSLATGPYEQYF,TGTGCCAGCAGCTTGGCTACAGGTCCCTACGAGCAGTACTTC
.,.,TRBJ1-1,TRBV5-1,CASSLEAGVLSEAFF,TGCGCCAGCAGCTTGGAGGCAGGGGTTCTTTCTGAAGCTTTCTTT
once,.,TRBJ1-4,TRBV19,CASSRDTLATNEKLFF,TGTGCCAGTAGCCGGGACACCCTGGCAACTAATGAAAAACTGTTTTTT
.,TRBD2,TRBJ2-1,TRBV4-2,CASSPGTSGVEQFF,TGTGCCAGCAGCCCGGGGACTAGCGGGGTTGAGCAGTTCTTC
.,.,TRBJ2-1,TRBV29-1,CSGGGDSYNEQFF,TGCAGCGGTGGAGGGGATTCCTACAATGAGCAGTTCTTC
.,.,TRBJ2-7,TRBV9,CASSADPANIYEQYF,TGTGCCAGCAGCGCCGACCCGGCCAATATCTACGAGCAGTACTTC
.,.,TRBJ1-2,TRBV9,CASSVDGFGYTF,TGTGCCAGCAGCGTAGATGGGTTTGGCTACACCTTC
.,TRBD1,TRBJ1-2,TRBV28,CASSPGGEGYGYTF,TGTGCCAGCAGCCCAGGGGGCGAGGGCTATGGCTACACCTTC
.,TRBD2,TRBJ2-3,TRBV13,CASSATSGGADTQYF,TGTGCCAGCAGCGCGACTAGCGGGGGTGCAGATACGCAGTATTTT
.,TRBD2,TRBJ2-3,TRBV10-3,CAIPSRQNGGGTDTQYF,TGTGCCATCCCTAGTCGGCAAAACGGGGGGGGCACAGATACGCAGTATTTT
.,.,TRBJ1-5,TRBV11-2,CASSLGSQGSQPQHF,TGTGCCAGCAGCTTAGGATCGCAGGGAAGCCAGCCCCAGCATTTT
.,TRBD1,TRBJ1-3,TRBV7-2,CASSPQGTGAGNTIYF,TGTGCCAGCAGCCCGCAGGGGACAGGGGCTGGAAACACCATATATTTT
.,TRBD1,TRBJ1-2,TRBV5-6,CASSPGTGTYGYTF,TGTGCCAGCAGCCCGGGGACAGGGACCTATGGCTACACCTTC
.,.,TRBJ2-6,TRBV7-7,CASSLGGTGANVLTF,TGTGCTAGCAGCTTGGGAGGAACTGGGGCCAACGTCCTGACTTTC
.,.,TRBJ1-1,TRBV6-5,CASKDGGTEAFF,TGTGCCAGCAAGGACGGGGGTACTGAAGCTTTCTTT
.,.,TRBJ2-1,TRBV7-2,CASSLAPRSSYNEQFF,TGTGCCAGCAGCTTAGCGCCCAGGTCCTCCTACAATGAGCAGTTCTTC
.,.,TRBJ1-1,TRBV7-9,CASSLAEVSEAFF,TGTGCCAGCAGCTTAGCGGAGGTGAGTGAAGCTTTCTTT
.,.,TRBJ2-7,TRBV9,CASSLSSGSGEQYF,TGTGCCAGCAGCCTCTCCTCAGGGTCTGGTGAGCAGTACTTC
.,.,TRBJ2-3,TRBV6-5,CASRVDGAHTDTQYF,TGTGCCAGCAGAGTGGATGGGGCTCACACAGATACGCAGTATTTT
once,TRBD1,TRBJ1-6,TRBV30,CAWSGQGQSPLHF,TGTGCCTGGAGCGGACAGGGACAGTCACCCCTCCACTTT
once,TRBD1,TRBJ1-2,TRBV4-2,CASSQPGQRNYGYTF,TGTGCCAGCAGCCAACCGGGACAGCGTAACTATGGCTACACCTTC
.,TRBD1,TRBJ2-7,TRBV6-1,CASGQGYEQYF,TGTGCCAGCGGACAGGGCTACGAGCAGTACTTC
.,.,TRBJ2-2,TRBV14,CASSPLGTVAPGELFF,TGTGCCAGCAGCCCTCTGGGAACCGTCGCGCCCGGGGAGCTGTTTTTT
once,.,TRBJ1-2,TRBV2,CASSERPDAGYGYTF,TGTGCCAGCAGTGAAAGGCCAGACGCTGGCTATGGCTACACCTTC